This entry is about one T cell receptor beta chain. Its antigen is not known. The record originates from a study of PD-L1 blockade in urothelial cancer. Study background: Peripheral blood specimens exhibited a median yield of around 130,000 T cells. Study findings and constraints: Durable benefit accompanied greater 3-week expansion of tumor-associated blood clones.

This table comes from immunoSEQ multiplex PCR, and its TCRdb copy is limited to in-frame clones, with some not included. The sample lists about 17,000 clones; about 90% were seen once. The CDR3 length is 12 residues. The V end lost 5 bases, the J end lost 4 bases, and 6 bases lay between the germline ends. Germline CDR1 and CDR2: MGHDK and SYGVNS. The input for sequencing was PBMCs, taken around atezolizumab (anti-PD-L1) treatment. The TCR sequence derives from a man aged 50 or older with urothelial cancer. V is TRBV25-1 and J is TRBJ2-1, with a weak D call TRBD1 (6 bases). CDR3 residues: CASSRGYNEQFF. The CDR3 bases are TGTGCCAGCAGTAGGGGGTACAATGAGCAGTTCTTC.